Each of the 6 T cell receptor beta chains below was sequenced from the same sample in a study of cytomegalovirus exposure and HLA in healthy donors. 60 Vbeta and 13 Jbeta primers were used in PCR. Only in-frame clones appear in the TCRdb table, and some are missing; sequencing was by immunoSEQ multiplex PCR. This table holds 130,000 to 150,000 clones. Sequenced sample: PBMCs. These receptors were taken from a male donor in good health and CMV-seronegative.

J is TRBJ1-2 and V is TRBV7-9, with no clear D. This CDR3 has 13 amino acids. Germline V gene lookup returns CDR1 SEHNR and CDR2 FQNEAQ (reference sequence). Between the trimmed V and J ends, which lost 5 bases and 4 bases, there was a span of 11 bases. CDR3 in amino acids: CASSLDFRYGYTF. The CDR3 nucleotides read TGTGCCAGCAGCCTGGACTTTCGCTATGGCTACACCTTC. The whole variable domain, remainder taken from reference TRBV7-9 and TRBJ1-2, is DTGVSQNPRHKITKRGQNVTFRCDPISEHNRLYWYRQTLGQGPEFLTYFQNEAQLEKSRLLSDRFSAERPKGSFSTLEIQRTEQGDSAMYLCASSLDFRYGYTFGSGTRLTVV.

J is TRBJ2-3 and V is TRBV10-3; D unclear. Germline lookup yields CDR1 ENHRY and CDR2 SYGVKD. This CDR3 spans 15 amino acids. With 3 bases removed from V and 0 bases from J, the gap between germline ends came to 10 bases. CDR3 sequence: CAISDAAKSTDTQYF. The CDR3 coding sequence is TGTGCCATCAGTGATGCGGCGAAGAGCACAGATACGCAGTATTTT.

The chain links TRBV5-1 to TRBJ2-1, with D maybe TRBD1 (6 bases). Germline V gene sequence: CDR1 SGHRS, CDR2 YFSETQ. The CDR3 contains 15 residues. Between the trimmed V and J ends, which lost 2 bases and 5 bases, there was a span of 14 bases. In DNA form, the CDR3 reads TGCGCCAGCAGCTTAGGTCAGGGGTACCACAATGAGCAGTTCTTC. Protein product: CASSLGQGYHNEQFF.

The chain is built from TRBV10-1 and TRBJ2-5, with TRBD2 identical over 10 bases. CDR3 length: 15 residues. V lost 2 bases to trimming and J lost 5 bases; unmatched junction nucleotides: 5. Germline loops: CDR1 WNHNN, CDR2 SYGVQD (reference sequence). The CDR3 spells CASSEKISGRETQYF. In nucleotides, the CDR3 is TGCGCCAGCAGTGAGAAGATTAGCGGGAGGGAGACCCAGTACTTC.

This sequence joins TRBV27 and TRBJ2-1, with a weak D call TRBD1 (5 bases). V dropped 1 base and J dropped 2 bases, with 12 bases sitting between them. The germline gives CDR1 MNHEY, CDR2 SMNVEV (reference sequence). CDR3 length equals 16 residues. CDR3 nucleotide sequence: TGTGCCAGCAGTTTATTAAGGGGAACAGCCTACAATGAGCAGTTCTTC. It specifies CASSLLRGTAYNEQFF.

V and J are TRBV29-1 and TRBJ2-7; D may be TRBD1 (5 bases). CDR3 length equals 15 residues. Germline values: CDR1 SQVTM, CDR2 ANQGSEA. V was cut by 7 bases and J by 2 bases, with 21 bases left in between. CDR3 DNA: TGCAGCGCGAAAAGGGGCATAGACCTTACCTACGAGCAGTACTTC. It is translated as CSAKRGIDLTYEQYF.